Below, 2 T cell receptor beta chains from the same sample are listed, as sequenced in a study of cytomegalovirus exposure and HLA in healthy donors. Here immunoSEQ multiplex PCR was the method, and the copy in TCRdb shows in-frame clones only, minus some. This table has about 360,000 clones, 86% appearing once. The sample consisted of PBMCs. These receptors all come from a woman between 18 and 29 years old in good health and CMV-seronegative.

In regard to this clone: The same CDR3 can be traced to other DNA sequences in this sample. The chain uses TRBV5-1 and TRBJ1-4; 8 bases match TRBD1. Germline trimming cut 0 bases from V and 6 bases from J; bases unmatched to any gene: 4. The length of the CDR3 is 15 residues. From germline, CDR1 is SGHRS and CDR2 YFSETQ. As DNA, the CDR3 is TGCGCCAGCAGCTTGGAGGGCAGGGGGCATGAAAAACTGTTTTTT. Amino acid sequence: CASSLEGRGHEKLFF. Full variable domain (missing parts from reference TRBV5-1 and TRBJ1-4): KAGVTQTPRYLIKTRGQQVTLSCSPISGHRSVSWYQQTPGQGLQFLFEYFSETQRNKGNFPGRFSGRQFSNSRSEMNVSTLELGDSALYLCASSLEGRGHEKLFFGSGTQLSVL.

This chain joins TRBV2 and TRBJ2-6; the D gene is possibly TRBD2 (7 bases). This CDR3 region has 16 residues. V was pared by 7 bases and J by 2 bases, with 15 bases between. Per the germline V gene, CDR1 is SNHLY and CDR2 is FYNNEI. The CDR3 loop reads CASTQGRGAGANVLTF. In DNA form, the CDR3 reads TGTGCCAGCACACAGGGCCGGGGGGCTGGGGCCAACGTCCTGACTTTC.